This entry is about one T cell receptor beta chain. Its antigen is undetermined. This sample stems from a study of CD8 T cells in ankylosing spondylitis. Whole-study results and caveats: Those disease-linked clones were CD8+; they were also relatively rare in peripheral blood. Apparently characteristic of ankylosing spondylitis blood was a TCR beta motif (about eight highly homologous variants). The authors reported significant enrichment of disease-linked clones in matched ankylosing spondylitis synovial fluid.

TCRdb re-called the 5' RACE reads with MiXCR, one entry per CDR3 protein. The repertoire holds roughly 450,000 distinct CDR3 sequences, with roughly 25% as singletons. Sequencing input: blood, either unsorted or a sorted T cell fraction (not recorded which). This receptor was taken from a male donor with ankylosing spondylitis.

For the CDR3, the DNA is TGTGCCAGCAGCCCTACCATACCCAGAGCTAACACTGAAGCTTTCTTT. Translated: CASSPTIPRANTEAFF. The chain carries TRBV3-1 and TRBJ1-1; no clear D. The germline V gene has CDR1 LGHDT and CDR2 YNNKEL (reference sequence). The CDR3 totals 16 residues. V was cut by 4 bases and J by 2 bases, with 17 bases left in between.